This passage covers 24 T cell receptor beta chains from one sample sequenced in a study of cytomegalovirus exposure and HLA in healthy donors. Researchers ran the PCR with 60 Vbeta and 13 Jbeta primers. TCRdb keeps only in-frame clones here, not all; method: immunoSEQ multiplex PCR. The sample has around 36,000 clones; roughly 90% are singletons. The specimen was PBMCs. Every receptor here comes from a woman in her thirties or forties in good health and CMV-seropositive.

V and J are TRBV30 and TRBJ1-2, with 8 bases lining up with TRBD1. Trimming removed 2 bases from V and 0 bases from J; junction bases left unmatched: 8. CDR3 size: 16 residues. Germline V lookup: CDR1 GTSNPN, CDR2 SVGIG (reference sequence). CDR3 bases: TGTGCCTGGAGTTTTGGGACAGGTCGAGCTAACTATGGCTACACCTTC. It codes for CAWSFGTGRANYGYTF.

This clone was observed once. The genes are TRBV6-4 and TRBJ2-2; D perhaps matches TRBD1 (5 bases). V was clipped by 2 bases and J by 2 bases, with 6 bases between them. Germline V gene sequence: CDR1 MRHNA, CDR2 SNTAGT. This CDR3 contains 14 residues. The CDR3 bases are TGTGCCAGCAGTGACACAGGAAACACCGGGGAGCTGTTTTTT. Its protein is CASSDTGNTGELFF.

The CDR3 DNA sequence: TGTGCCAGCAGCTCCTCCGGGACAGGGCCCTACGAGCAGTACTTC. Translating gives CASSSSGTGPYEQYF. The chain carries TRBV7-2 and TRBJ2-7; 9 nucleotides match TRBD1. V shed 4 bases and J 2 bases; nucleotides not matched to a gene: 6. The CDR3 runs 15 residues. The germline V gene encodes CDR1 SGHTA and CDR2 FQGNSA.

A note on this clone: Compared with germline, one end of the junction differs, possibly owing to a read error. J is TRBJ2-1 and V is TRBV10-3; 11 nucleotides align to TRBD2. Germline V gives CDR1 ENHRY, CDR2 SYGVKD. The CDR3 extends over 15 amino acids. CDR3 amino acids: CAISESSGGYNEQLF. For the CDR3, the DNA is TGTGCCATCAGTGAATCTAGCGGGGGGTACAATGAGCAGCTCTTC.

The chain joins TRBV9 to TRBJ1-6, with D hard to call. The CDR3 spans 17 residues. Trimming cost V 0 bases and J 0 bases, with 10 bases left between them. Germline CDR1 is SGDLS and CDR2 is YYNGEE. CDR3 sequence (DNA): TGTGCCAGCAGCGTAGGGGCACTCAGCTCCTATAATTCACCCCTCCACTTT. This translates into CASSVGALSSYNSPLHF.

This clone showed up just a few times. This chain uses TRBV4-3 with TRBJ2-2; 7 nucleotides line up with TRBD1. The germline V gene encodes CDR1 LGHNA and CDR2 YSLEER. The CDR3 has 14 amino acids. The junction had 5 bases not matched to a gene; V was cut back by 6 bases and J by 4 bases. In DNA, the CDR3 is TGCGCCAGCAGTAACACAGGGGCCACCGGGGAGCTGTTTTTT. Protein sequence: CASSNTGATGELFF.

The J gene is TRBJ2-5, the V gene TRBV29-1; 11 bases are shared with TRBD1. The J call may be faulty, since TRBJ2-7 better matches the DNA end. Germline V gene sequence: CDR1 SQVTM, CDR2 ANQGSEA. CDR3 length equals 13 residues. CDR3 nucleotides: TGCAGCGTTGAACCGGGACAGGGGGGCGAGCAGTACTTC. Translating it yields CSVEPGQGGEQYF.

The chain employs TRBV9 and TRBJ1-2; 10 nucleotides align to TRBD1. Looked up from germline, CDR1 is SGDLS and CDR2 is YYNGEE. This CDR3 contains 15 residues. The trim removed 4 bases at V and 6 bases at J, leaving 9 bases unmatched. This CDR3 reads CASSIRTTGGHGYTF. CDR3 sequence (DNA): TGTGCCAGCAGCATCCGTACGACAGGGGGCCATGGCTACACCTTC. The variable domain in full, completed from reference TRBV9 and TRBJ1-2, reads DSGVTQTPKHLITATGQRVTLRCSPRSGDLSVYWYQQSLDQGLQFLIQYYNGEERAKGNILERFSAQQFPDLHSELNLSSLELGDSALYFCASSIRTTGGHGYTFGSGTRLTVV.

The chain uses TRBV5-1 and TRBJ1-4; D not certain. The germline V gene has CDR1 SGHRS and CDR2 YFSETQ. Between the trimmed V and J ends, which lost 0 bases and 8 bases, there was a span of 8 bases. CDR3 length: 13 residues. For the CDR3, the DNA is TGCGCCAGCAGCTTGGCGCCGGGGGAAAAACTGTTTTTT. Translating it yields CASSLAPGEKLFF.

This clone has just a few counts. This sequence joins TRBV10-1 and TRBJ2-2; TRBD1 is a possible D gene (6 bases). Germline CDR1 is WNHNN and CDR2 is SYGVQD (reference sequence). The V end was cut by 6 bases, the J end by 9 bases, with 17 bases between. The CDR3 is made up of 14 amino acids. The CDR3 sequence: CASSRDTAGRELFF. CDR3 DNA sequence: TGCGCCAGCAGCCGGGACACGGCAGGAAGGGAGCTGTTTTTT.

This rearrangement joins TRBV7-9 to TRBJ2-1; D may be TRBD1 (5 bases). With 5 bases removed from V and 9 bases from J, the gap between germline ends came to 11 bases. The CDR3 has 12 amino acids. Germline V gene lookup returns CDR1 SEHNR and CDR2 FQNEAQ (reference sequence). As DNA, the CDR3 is TGTGCCAGCAGCCGGCAGGGCGGTGAGCAGTTCTTC. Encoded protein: CASSRQGGEQFF.

The CDR3 nucleotides read TGTGCCAGCCAGACAGGGGCCGCGTATAATTCACCCCTCCACTTT. Protein: CASQTGAAYNSPLHF. This chain connects TRBV6-1 to TRBJ1-6, with 8 positions matching TRBD1. J gave up 4 bases and V 8 bases, and 7 bases lay outside the gene matches. Germline-derived CDR1 and CDR2 are MNHNS and SASEGT. The CDR3 runs to 15 residues.

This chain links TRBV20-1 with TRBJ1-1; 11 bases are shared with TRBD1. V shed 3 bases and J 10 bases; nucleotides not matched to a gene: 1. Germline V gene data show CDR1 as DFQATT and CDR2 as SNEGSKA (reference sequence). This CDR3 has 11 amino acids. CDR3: CSARDRGRAFF. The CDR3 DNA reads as TGCAGTGCTAGGGACAGGGGGCGAGCTTTCTTT.

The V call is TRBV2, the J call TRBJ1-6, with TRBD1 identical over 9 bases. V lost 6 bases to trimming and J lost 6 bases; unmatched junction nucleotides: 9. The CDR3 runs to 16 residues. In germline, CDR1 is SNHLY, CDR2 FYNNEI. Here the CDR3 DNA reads TGTGCCAGCAGGGATACCGGGACAGGGATTAATTCACCCCTCCACTTT. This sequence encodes CASRDTGTGINSPLHF.

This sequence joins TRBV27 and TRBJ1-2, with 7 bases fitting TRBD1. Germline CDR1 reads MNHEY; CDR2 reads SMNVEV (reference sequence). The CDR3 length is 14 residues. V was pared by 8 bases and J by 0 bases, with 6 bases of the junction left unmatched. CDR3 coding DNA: TGTGCCAGCGGAGGGACAGCTACTAACTATGGCTACACCTTC. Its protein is CASGGTATNYGYTF.

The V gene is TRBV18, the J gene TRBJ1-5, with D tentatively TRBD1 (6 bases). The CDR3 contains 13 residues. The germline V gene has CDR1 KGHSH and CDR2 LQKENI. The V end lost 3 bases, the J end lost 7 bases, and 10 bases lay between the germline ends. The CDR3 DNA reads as TGTGCCAGCTCACCCGAACAGGGCCAGCCCCAGCATTTT. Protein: CASSPEQGQPQHF.

CDR3 amino acids: CATSRDVGLAGAKTQYF. The CDR3 DNA sequence: TGTGCCACCAGCAGAGATGTCGGACTAGCGGGGGCGAAGACCCAGTACTTC. The chain has TRBV15 and TRBJ2-5; 13 bases are shared with TRBD2. CDR3 length: 17 amino acids. Germline V CDR1 and CDR2: LNHNV, YYDKDF (reference sequence). V shed 0 bases, J shed 6 bases, and the junction held 7 bases outside the gene matches.

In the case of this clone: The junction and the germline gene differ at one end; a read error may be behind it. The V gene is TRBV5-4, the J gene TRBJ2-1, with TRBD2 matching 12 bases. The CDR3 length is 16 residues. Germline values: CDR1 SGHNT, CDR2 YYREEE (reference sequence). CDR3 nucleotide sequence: TGTGCCCGCAGCCCGCTTCTAGCGGGGGGGCTAAATGAGCAGTTCTTC. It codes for CARSPLLAGGLNEQFF.

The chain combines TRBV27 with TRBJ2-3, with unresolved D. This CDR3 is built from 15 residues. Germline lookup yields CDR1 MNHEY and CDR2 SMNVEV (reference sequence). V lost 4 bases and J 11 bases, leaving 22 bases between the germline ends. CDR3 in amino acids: CASSSVRGRGGEQYF. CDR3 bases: TGTGCCAGCAGTTCCGTGCGTGGTCGAGGTGGAGAGCAGTATTTT.

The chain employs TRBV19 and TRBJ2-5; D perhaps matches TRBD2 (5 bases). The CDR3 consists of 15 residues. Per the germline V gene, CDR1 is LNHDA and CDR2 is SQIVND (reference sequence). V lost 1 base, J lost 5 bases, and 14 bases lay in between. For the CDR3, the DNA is TGTGCCAGTAGTATAGCCGCCAGGACTGGGGAGACCCAGTACTTC. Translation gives CASSIAARTGETQYF.

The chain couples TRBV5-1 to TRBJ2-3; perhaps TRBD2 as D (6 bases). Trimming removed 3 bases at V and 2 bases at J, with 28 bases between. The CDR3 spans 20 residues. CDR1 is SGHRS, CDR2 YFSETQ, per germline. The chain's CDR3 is CASSWGEYWPSRRDTDTQYF. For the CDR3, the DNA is TGCGCCAGCAGCTGGGGGGAATACTGGCCCTCCCGGAGAGACACAGATACGCAGTATTTT.

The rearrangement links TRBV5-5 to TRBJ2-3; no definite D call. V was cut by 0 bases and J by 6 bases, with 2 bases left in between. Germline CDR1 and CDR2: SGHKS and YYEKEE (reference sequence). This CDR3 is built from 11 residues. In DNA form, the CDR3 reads TGTGCCAGCAGCTTGGCGGATACGCAGTATTTT. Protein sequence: CASSLADTQYF.

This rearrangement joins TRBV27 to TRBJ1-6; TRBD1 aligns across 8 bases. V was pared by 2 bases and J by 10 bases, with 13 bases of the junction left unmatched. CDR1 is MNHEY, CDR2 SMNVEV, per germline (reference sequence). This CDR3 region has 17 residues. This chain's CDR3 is CASSLKFQQGARSPLHF. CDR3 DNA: TGTGCCAGCAGTTTAAAGTTCCAGCAGGGGGCCCGGTCACCCCTCCACTTT.

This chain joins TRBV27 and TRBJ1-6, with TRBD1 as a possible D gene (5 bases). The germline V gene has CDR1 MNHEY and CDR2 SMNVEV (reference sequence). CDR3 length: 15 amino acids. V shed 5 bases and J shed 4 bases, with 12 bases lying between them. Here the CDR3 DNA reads TGTGCCAGCAGTCCAAACGGGGGTTATAATTCACCCCTCCACTTT. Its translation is CASSPNGGYNSPLHF.